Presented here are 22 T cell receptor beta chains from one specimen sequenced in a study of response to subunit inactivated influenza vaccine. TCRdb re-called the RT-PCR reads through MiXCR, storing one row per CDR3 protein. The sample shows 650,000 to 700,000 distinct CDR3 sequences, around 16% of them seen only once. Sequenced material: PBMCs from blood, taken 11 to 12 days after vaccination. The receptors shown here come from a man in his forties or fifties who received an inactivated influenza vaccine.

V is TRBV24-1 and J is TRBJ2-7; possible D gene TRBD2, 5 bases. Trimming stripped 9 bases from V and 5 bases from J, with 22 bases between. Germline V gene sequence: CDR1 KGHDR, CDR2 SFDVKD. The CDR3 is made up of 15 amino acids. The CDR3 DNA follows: TGTGCCACCGCAACACGGGGTAGTGGACGAAACGAGCAGTACTTC. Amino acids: CATATRGSGRNEQYF.

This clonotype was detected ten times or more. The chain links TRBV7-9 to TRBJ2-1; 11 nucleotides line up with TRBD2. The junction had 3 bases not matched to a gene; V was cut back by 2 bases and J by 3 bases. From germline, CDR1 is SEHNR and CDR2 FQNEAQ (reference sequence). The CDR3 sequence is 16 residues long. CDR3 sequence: CASSLRLAGIYNEQFF. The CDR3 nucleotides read TGTGCCAGCAGCTTACGACTAGCGGGGATCTACAATGAGCAGTTCTTC. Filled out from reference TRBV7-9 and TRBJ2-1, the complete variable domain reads DTGVSQNPRHKITKRGQNVTFRCDPISEHNRLYWYRQTLGQGPEFLTYFQNEAQLEKSRLLSDRFSAERPKGSFSTLEIQRTEQGDSAMYLCASSLRLAGIYNEQFFGPGTRLTVL.

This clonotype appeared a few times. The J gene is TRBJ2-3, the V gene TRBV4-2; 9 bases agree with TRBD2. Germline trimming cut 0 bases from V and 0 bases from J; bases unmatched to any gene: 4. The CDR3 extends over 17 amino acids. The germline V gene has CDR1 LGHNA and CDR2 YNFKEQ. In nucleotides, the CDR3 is TGTGCCAGCAGCCAAGATGGAGCGGGAGGCAGCACAGATACGCAGTATTTT. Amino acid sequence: CASSQDGAGGSTDTQYF.

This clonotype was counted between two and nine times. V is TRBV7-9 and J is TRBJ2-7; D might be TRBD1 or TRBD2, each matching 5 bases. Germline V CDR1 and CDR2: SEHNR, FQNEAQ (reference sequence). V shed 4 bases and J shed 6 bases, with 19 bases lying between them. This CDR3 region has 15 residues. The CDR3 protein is CASSWAGRVRGEQYF. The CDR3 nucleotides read TGTGCCAGCAGCTGGGCGGGCAGGGTCCGGGGCGAGCAGTACTTC. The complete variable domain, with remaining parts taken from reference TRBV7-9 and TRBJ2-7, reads DTGVSQNPRHKITKRGQNVTFRCDPISEHNRLYWYRQTLGQGPEFLTYFQNEAQLEKSRLLSDRFSAERPKGSFSTLEIQRTEQGDSAMYLCASSWAGRVRGEQYFGPGTRLTVT.

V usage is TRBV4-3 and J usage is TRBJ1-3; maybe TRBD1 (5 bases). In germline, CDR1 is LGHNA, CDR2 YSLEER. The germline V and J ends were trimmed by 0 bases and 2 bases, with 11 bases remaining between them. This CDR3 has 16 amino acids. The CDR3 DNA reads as TGCGCCAGCAGCCAAGATTTTGCAGGGACTGGAAACACCATATATTTT. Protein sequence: CASSQDFAGTGNTIYF.

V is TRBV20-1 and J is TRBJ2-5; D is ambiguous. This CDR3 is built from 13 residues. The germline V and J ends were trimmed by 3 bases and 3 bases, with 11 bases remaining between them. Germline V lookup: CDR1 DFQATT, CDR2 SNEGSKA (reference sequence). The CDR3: CSASDGIEETQYF. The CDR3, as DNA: TGCAGTGCTAGCGATGGGATTGAAGAGACCCAGTACTTC.

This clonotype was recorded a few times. The CDR3 bases are TGCGCCAGCAGCCAAGAGTGGAGCACTGAAGCTTTCTTT. Protein: CASSQEWSTEAFF. The rearrangement links TRBV4-1 to TRBJ1-1, with no clear D. Germline CDR1 and CDR2: MGHRA and YSYEKL. The CDR3 runs to 13 residues. The V end lost 0 bases, the J end lost 4 bases, and 6 bases lay between the germline ends.

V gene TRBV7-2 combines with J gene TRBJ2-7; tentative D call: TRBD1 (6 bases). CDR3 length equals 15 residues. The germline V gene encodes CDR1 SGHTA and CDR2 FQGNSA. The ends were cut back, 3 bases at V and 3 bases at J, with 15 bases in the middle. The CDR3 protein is CASSFRTSRGYEQYF. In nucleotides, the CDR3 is TGTGCCAGCAGCTTCCGAACCAGCAGGGGCTACGAGCAGTACTTC.

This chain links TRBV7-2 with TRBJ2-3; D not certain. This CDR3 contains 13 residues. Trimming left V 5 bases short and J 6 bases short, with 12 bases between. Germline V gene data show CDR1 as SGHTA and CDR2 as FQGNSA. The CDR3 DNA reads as TGTGCCAGCAGCCCCCCAGTGTGGGATACGCAGTATTTT. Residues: CASSPPVWDTQYF.

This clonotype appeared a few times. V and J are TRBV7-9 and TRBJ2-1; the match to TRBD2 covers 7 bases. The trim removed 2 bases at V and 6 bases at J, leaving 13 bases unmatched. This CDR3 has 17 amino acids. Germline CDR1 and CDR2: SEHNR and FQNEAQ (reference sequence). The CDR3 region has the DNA TGTGCCAGCAGCTTATCCGGGCCGCGGGAGATTCTCAATGAGCAGTTCTTC. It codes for CASSLSGPREILNEQFF.

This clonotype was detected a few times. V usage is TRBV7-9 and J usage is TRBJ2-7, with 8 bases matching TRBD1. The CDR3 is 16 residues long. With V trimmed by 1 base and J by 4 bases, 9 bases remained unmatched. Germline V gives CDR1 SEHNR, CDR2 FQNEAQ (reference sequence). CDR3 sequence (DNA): TGTGCCAGCAGCTTAGACCTTACAGGGGGTCTGTACGAGCAGTACTTC. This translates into CASSLDLTGGLYEQYF.

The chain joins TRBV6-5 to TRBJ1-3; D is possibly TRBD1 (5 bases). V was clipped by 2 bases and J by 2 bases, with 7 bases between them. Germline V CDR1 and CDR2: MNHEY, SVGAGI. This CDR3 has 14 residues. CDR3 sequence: CASSYRGTGNTIYF. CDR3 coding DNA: TGTGCCAGCAGTTACAGGGGTACTGGAAACACCATATATTTT.

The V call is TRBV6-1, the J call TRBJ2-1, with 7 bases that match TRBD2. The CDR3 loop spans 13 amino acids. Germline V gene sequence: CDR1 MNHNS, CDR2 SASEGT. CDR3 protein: CAHGEGSYNEQFF. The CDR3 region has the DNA TGTGCACACGGGGAGGGCTCCTACAATGAGCAGTTCTTC.

CDR3 in amino acids: CSAPNDRSNSPLHF. CDR3 nucleotides: TGCAGTGCTCCAAACGACAGATCCAATTCACCCCTCCACTTT. The chain uses TRBV20-1 and TRBJ1-6, with a possible D match to TRBD1 (5 bases). Trimming left V 5 bases short and J 7 bases short, with 15 bases between. CDR1 is DFQATT, CDR2 SNEGSKA, per germline (reference sequence). The CDR3 extends over 14 amino acids.

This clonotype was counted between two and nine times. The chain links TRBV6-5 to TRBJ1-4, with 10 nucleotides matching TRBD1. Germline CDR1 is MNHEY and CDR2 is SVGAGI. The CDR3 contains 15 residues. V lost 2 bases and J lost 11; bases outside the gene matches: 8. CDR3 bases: TGTGCCAGCAGTTACACTGGACAGGGGGAATTGAAACTGTTTTTT. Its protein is CASSYTGQGELKLFF.

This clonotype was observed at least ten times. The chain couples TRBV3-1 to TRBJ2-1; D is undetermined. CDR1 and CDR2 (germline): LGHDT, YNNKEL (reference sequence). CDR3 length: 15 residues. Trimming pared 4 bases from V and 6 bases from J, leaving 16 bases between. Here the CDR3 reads CASSRASTEINEQFF. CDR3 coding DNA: TGTGCCAGCAGCCGCGCCAGTACGGAGATCAATGAGCAGTTCTTC.

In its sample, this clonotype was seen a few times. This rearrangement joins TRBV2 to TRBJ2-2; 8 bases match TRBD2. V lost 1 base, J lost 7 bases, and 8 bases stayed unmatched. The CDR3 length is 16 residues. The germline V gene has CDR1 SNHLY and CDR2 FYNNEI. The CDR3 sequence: CASSEEGSGRVGELFF. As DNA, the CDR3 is TGTGCCAGCAGTGAAGAGGGAAGCGGGAGAGTCGGGGAGCTGTTTTTT.

For the CDR3, the DNA is TGTGCCACCCTAGCGGGAGCGAACACCGGGGAGCTGTTTTTT. Amino acids: CATLAGANTGELFF. This chain links TRBV10-3 with TRBJ2-2, with TRBD2 matching over 10 bases. Germline assignment: CDR1 ENHRY and CDR2 SYGVKD. The length of the CDR3 is 14 residues. The ends lost 10 bases at V and 0 bases at J; junction bases unmatched: 2.

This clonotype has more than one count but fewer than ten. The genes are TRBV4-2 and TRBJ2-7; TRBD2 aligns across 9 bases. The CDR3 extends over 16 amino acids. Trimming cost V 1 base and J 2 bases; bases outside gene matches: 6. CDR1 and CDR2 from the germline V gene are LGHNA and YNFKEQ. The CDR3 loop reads CASSQVGVAGAYEQYF. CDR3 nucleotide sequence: TGTGCCAGCAGCCAAGTCGGGGTAGCGGGAGCCTACGAGCAGTACTTC.

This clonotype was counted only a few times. The DNA of the CDR3 is TGCAGCGCCAAGCAATCAGAGACCCAGTACTTC. The encoded protein is CSAKQSETQYF. The chain employs TRBV20-1 and TRBJ2-5; D is unclear. The CDR3 spans 11 residues. Germline V gene lookup returns CDR1 DFQATT and CDR2 SNEGSKA (reference sequence).

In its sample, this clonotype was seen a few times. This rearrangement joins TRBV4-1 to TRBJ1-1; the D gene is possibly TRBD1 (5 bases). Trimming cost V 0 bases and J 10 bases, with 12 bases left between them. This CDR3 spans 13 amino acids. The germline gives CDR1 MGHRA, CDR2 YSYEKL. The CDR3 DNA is TGCGCCAGCAGCCAAGAGGCGGGACGGGGAGCTTTCTTT. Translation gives CASSQEAGRGAFF.

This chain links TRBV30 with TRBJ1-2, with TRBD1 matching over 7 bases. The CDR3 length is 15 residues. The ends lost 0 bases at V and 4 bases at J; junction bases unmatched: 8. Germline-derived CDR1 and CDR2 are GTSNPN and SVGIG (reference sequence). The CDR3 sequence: CAWSVSAGGIYGYTF. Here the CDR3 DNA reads TGTGCCTGGAGTGTAAGCGCAGGGGGGATCTATGGCTACACCTTC. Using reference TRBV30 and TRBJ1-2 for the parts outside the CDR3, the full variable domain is SQTIHQWPATLVQPVGSPLSLECTVEGTSNPNLYWYRQAAGRGLQLLFYSVGIGQISSEVPQNLSASRPQDRQFILSSKKLLLSDSGFYLCAWSVSAGGIYGYTFGSGTRLTVV.